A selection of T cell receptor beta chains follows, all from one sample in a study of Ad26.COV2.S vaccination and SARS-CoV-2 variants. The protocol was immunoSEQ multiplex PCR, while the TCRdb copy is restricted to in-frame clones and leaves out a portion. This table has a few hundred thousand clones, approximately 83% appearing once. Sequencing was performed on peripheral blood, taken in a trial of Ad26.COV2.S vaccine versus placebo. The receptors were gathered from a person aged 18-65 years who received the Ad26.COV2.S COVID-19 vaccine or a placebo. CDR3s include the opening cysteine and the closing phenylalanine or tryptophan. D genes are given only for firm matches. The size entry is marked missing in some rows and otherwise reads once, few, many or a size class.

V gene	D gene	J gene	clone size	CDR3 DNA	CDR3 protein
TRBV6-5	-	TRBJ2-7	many	TGTGCCAGCAGTCCCGGGGCGGGGACGGGCGAGCAGTACTTC	CASSPGAGTGEQYF
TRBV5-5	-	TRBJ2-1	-	TGTGCCAGCAGCCCGAATTGGAGGGGTAGTAAATATGAGCAGTTCTTC	CASSPNWRGSKYEQFF
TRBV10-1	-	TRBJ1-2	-	TGCGCCAGCAGTGATAGGTCCTTTAGGAGCTATGGCTACACCTTC	CASSDRSFRSYGYTF
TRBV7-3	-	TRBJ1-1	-	TGTGCCAGCAGCGTCCTTATGAACACTGAAGCTTTCTTT	CASSVLMNTEAFF
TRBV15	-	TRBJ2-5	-	TGTGCCACCAGCAGAGACCCCCCGGATAAGACCCAGTACTTC	CATSRDPPDKTQYF
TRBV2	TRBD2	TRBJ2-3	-	TGTGCCAGCAGTGAGATTGTAGCGGGGGGCCAGACGACAGATACGCAGTATTTT	CASSEIVAGGQTTDTQYF
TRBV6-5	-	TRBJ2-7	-	TGTGCCAGCAGCGCCGGGGGCAGCCAGTACGAGCAGTACTTC	CASSAGGSQYEQYF
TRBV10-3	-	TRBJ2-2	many	TGTGCCATCAGTGAGCGGGGACCCGGGGAGCTGTTTTTT	CAISERGPGELFF
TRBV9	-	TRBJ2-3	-	TGTGCCAGCAGCGTCCAGCTGACTACCACAGATACGCAGTATTTT	CASSVQLTTTDTQYF
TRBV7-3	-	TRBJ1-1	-	TGTGCCAGCAGCTTAACTGGCAGGGTGAACACTGAAGCTTTCTTT	CASSLTGRVNTEAFF
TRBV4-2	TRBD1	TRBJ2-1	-	TGTGCCAGCAGCCAAGGGGACAGGAATGAGCAGTTCTTC	CASSQGDRNEQFF
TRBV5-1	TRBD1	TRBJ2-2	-	TGCGCCAGCACCTACACCGGGACAGCCGCCAACACCGGGGAGCTGTTTTTT	CASTYTGTAANTGELFF
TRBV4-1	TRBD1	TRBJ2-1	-	TGCGCCAGCAGCCAAGGAGGTGGCAGGGGGCTCCATGAGCAGTTCTTC	CASSQGGGRGLHEQFF
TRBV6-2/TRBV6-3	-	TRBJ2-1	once	TGTGCCAGCAGTTACCCACCTAGTATTGAGCAGTTCTTC	CASSYPPSIEQFF
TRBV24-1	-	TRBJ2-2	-	TGTGCCACCAGTGATTTGTTCAGCGGGGAGCTGTTTTTT	CATSDLFSGELFF
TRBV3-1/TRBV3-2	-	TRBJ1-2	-	TGTGCCAGCAGCCAGCGGGATGGGGATGGCTACACCTTC	CASSQRDGDGYTF
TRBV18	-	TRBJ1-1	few	TGTGCCAGCTCACCGGGAGAGACAGCAGGAGAAGCTTTCTTT	CASSPGETAGEAFF
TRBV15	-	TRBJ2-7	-	TGTGCCACCAGCAGAGAGATTACTAGCCCCGAGCAGTACTTC	CATSREITSPEQYF
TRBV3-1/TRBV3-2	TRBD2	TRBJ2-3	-	TGTGCCAGCAGCCATCTTAGCGGGAGTGGCACAGATACGCAGTATTTT	CASSHLSGSGTDTQYF
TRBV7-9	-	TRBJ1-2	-	TGTGCCAGCAGCCTGGGGGGATTCGGCTACACCTTC	CASSLGGFGYTF
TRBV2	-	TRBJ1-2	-	TGTGCCAGCAGTGAAGGTCTCACCCGGGGCCCGAACTATGGCTACACCTTC	CASSEGLTRGPNYGYTF
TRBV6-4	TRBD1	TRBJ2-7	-	TGTGCCACCTACCCCCCGGGACAGGGGAAGAACGAGCAGTACTTC	CATYPPGQGKNEQYF
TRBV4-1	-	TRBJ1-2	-	TGCGCCAGCAGCACCTCGATGGTCTCCAGGACCCCTAACTATGGCTACACCTTC	CASSTSMVSRTPNYGYTF
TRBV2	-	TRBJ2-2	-	TGTGCCAGCCGGCGCACCGGGGAGCTGTTTTTT	CASRRTGELFF
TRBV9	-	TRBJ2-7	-	TGTGCCAGCAGCGAGGAGCGGAACTCCTACGAGCAGTACTTC	CASSEERNSYEQYF
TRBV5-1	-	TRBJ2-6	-	TGCGCCAGCAGCTTGGACCCTGGGGCCAACGTCCTGACTTTC	CASSLDPGANVLTF
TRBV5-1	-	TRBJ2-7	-	TGCGCCAGCAGCTTGGCCCAGGGACACTCGAGCTCCTACGAGCAGTACTTC	CASSLAQGHSSSYEQYF
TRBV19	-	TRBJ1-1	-	TGTGCCAGTAGTGCTAGCTATCAGGACGCCACTGAAGCTTTCTTT	CASSASYQDATEAFF
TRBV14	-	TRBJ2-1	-	TGTGCCAGCAGCCAAGTGCACGGGAGCTCCTACAATGAGCAGTTCTTC	CASSQVHGSSYNEQFF
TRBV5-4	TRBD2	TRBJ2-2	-	TGTGCCAGCAGCTTGGGGAGCGGGACGAACACCGGGGAGCTGTTTTTT	CASSLGSGTNTGELFF
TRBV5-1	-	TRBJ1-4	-	TGCGCCAGCAGCTTGGTTGGGACGGAAAATGAAAAACTGTTTTTT	CASSLVGTENEKLFF
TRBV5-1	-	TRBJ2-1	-	TGCGCCAGCACCGATGGAGGTGAGCAGTTCTTC	CASTDGGEQFF
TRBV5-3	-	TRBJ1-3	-	TGTGCCAGAAGTCAGCCCCCGCCCGGAAACACCATATATTTT	CARSQPPPGNTIYF
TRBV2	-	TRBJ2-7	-	TGTGCCAGCAGTGATGAAGTGTACGAGCAGTACTTC	CASSDEVYEQYF
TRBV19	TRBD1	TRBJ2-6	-	TGTGCCAGTAGTACCCGAACGACAGGGATCGTGGGGGCCAACGTCCTGACTTTC	CASSTRTTGIVGANVLTF
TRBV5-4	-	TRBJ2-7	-	TGTGCCAGCAGCGCCGGAGGGGGAAAGGGGCCCTACGAGCAGTACTTC	CASSAGGGKGPYEQYF
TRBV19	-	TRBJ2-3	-	TGTGCCAGTAGTATTGTGACAGGCACAGATACGCAGTATTTT	CASSIVTGTDTQYF
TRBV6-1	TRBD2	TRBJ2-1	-	TGTGCCAGCAGTGAACTAGCGGGAGAGTACAATGAGCAGTTCTTC	CASSELAGEYNEQFF
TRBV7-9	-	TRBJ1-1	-	TGTGCCAGCAGCTTTTCCGGTAACACTGAAGCTTTCTTT	CASSFSGNTEAFF
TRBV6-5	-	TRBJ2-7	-	TGTGCCACCAGCCCAACATTTCGCAGCTACGAGCAGTACTTC	CATSPTFRSYEQYF
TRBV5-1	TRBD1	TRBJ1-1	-	TGCGCCAGCAGCTCAGAGTACGGGACAGGATGGAACACTGAAGCTTTCTTT	CASSSEYGTGWNTEAFF
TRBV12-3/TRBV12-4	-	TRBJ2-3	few	TGTGCCAGCAGCAACACAGATACGCAGTATTTT	CASSNTDTQYF
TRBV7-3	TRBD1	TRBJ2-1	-	TGTGCCAGCAGCTTAATGGTAGGACAGGGGGCCCTCAATGAGCAGTTCTTC	CASSLMVGQGALNEQFF
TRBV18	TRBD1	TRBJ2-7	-	TGTGCCAGCTCACCTCGTAAGAACAGGGGGCACGAGCAGTACTTC	CASSPRKNRGHEQYF
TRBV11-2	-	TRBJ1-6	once	TGTGCCAGCAGCTTAGTGGGAAATTCACCCCTCCACTTT	CASSLVGNSPLHF